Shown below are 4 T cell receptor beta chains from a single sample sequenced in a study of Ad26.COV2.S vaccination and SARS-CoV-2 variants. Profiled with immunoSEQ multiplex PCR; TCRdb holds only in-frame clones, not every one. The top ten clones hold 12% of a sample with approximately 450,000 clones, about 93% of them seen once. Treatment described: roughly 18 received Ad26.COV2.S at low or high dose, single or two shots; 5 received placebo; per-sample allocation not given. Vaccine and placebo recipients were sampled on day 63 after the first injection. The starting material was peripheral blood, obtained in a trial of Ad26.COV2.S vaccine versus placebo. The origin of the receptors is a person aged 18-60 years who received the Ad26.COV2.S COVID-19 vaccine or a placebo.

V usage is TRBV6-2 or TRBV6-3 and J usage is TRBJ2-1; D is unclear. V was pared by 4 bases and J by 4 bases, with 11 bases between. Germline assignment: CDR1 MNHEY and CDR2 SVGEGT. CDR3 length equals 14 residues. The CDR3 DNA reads TGTGCCAGCAGTTTATCCAAAGGGTACAATGAGCAGTTCTTC. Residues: CASSLSKGYNEQFF.

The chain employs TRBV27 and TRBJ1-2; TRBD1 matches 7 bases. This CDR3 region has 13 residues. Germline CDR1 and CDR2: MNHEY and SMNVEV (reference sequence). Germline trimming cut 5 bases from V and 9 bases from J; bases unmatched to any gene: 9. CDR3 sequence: CASSPYRGRSYTF. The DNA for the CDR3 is TGTGCCAGCAGTCCTTACAGGGGCAGGAGCTACACCTTC.

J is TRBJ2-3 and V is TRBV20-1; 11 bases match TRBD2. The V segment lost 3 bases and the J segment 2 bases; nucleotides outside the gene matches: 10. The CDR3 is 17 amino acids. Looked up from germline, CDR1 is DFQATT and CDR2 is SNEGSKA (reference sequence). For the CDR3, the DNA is TGCAGTGCTAGTGGGCCTAGCGGGAGGTTGGACACAGATACGCAGTATTTT. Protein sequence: CSASGPSGRLDTDTQYF.

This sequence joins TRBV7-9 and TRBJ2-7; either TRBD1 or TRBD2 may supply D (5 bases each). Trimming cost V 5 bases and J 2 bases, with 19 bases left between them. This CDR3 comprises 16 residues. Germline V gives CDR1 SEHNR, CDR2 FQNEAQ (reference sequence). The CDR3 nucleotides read TGTGCCAGCAGCGATGAACCCCGGGACGGGGCCTACGAGCAGTACTTC. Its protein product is CASSDEPRDGAYEQYF. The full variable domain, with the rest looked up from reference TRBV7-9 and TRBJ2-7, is DTGVSQNPRHKITKRGQNVTFRCDPISEHNRLYWYRQTLGQGPEFLTYFQNEAQLEKSRLLSDRFSAERPKGSFSTLEIQRTEQGDSAMYLCASSDEPRDGAYEQYFGPGTRLTVT.